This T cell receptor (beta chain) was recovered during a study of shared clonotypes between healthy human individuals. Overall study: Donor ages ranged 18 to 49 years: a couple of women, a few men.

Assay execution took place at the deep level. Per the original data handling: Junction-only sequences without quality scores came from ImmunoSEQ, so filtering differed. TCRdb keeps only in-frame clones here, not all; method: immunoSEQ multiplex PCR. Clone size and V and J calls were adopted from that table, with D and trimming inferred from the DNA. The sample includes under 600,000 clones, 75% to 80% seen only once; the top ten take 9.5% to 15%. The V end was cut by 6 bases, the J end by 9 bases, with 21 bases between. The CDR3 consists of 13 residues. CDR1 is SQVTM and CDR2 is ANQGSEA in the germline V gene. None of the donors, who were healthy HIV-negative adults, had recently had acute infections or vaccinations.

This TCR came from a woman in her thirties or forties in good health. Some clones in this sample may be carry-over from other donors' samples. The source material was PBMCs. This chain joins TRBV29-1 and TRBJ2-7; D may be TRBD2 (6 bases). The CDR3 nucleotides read TGCAGCGTGGGAGGCGGGTCTCGTACCGGGCAGTACTTC. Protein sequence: CSVGGGSRTGQYF.